This TCR beta chain was retrieved from a study of cytomegalovirus exposure and HLA in healthy donors. In the PCR, 60 Vbeta and 13 Jbeta primers were used. Clones were read by immunoSEQ multiplex PCR, and TCRdb kept only the in-frame ones, dropping some. In the table there are about 120,000 clones, 80% of which are singletons. The germline CDR1 and CDR2 sequences are MNHEY and SMNVEV (reference sequence). V lost 2 bases and J lost 2; bases outside the gene matches: 6. This CDR3 is built from 16 residues. The sample was PBMCs. The chain links TRBV27 to TRBJ1-5; TRBD1 matches 7 bases. The clonotype comes from a female donor in good health and CMV-seropositive. The CDR3 loop is CASSLGFGQGNQPQHF. CDR3 in DNA: TGTGCCAGCAGTTTAGGATTCGGACAGGGCAATCAGCCCCAGCATTTT.